Listed here are 2 T cell receptor beta chains from one sample, sequenced in a study of blood T cell repertoires in COVID-19. Produced via immunoSEQ multiplex PCR; TCRdb's table is partial and in-frame only. The sample yields fewer than 250,000 clones, about four fifths seen once. The sequencing input was peripheral blood. Receptors were obtained from a man aged 45-65 years with active or convalescent COVID-19.

In its sample, this clone was seen a few times. The chain carries TRBV4-2 and TRBJ2-4, with 11 positions matching TRBD2. This CDR3 is 20 amino acids long. Germline V gives CDR1 LGHNA, CDR2 YNFKEQ. Trimming removed 5 bases from V and 0 bases from J; junction bases left unmatched: 15. This chain's CDR3 is CASSSEGLADPREAKNIQYF. The DNA of the CDR3 is TGTGCCAGCAGCTCCGAGGGACTAGCGGACCCCCGGGAAGCCAAAAACATTCAGTACTTC.

This clone came up a few times. The rearrangement uses TRBV11-2 and TRBJ2-1; TRBD2 is a possible D gene (5 bases). Between the trimmed V and J ends, which lost 0 bases and 0 bases, there was a span of 9 bases. CDR3 size: 16 residues. The V gene's germline CDR1 is SGHAT and CDR2 FQNNGV. CDR3 amino acids: CASSLEAAGSYNEQFF. CDR3 in DNA: TGTGCCAGCAGCTTAGAGGCGGCGGGCTCCTACAATGAGCAGTTCTTC.